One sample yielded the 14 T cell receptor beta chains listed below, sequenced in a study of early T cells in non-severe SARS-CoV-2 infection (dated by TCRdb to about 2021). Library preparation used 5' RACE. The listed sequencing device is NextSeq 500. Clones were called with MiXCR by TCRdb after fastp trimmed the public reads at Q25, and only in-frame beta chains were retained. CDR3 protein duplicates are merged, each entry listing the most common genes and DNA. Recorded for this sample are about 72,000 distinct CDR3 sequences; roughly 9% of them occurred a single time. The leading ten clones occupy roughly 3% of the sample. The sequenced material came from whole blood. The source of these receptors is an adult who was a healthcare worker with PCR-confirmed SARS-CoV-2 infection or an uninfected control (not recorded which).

CDR3 amino acids: CASRPTGGSEKLFF. CDR3 coding DNA: TGTGCCAGCAGGCCGACAGGGGGAAGTGAAAAACTGTTTTTT. The gene calls are TRBV12-3 or TRBV12-4 and TRBJ1-4, with TRBD1 matching over 9 bases. The CDR3 runs to 14 residues. V shed 6 bases and J 7 bases; nucleotides not matched to a gene: 6.

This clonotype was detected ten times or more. In DNA, the CDR3 is TGCAGTGCTCAGGGGGGGACCACTGAAGCTTTCTTT. This sequence encodes CSAQGGTTEAFF. This chain uses TRBV20-1 with TRBJ1-1, with TRBD1 matching 7 bases. V trimming: 5 bases; J trimming: 4 bases; junction bases outside the gene matches: 4. The CDR3 runs 12 residues. The germline V gene encodes CDR1 DFQATT and CDR2 SNEGSKA (reference sequence).

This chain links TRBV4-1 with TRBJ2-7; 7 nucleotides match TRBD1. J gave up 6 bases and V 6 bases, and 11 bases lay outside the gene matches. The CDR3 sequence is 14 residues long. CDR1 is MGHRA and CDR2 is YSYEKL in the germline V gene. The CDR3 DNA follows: TGCGCCAGCAGATTCGACAGGGAGCTTGGCGAGCAGTACTTC. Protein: CASRFDRELGEQYF.

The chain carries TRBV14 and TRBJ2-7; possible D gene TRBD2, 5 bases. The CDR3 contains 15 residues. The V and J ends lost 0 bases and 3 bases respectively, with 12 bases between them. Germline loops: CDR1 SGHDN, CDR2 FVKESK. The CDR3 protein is CASSQDYRGSYEQYF. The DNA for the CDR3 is TGTGCCAGCAGCCAAGATTATCGGGGAAGCTACGAGCAGTACTTC.

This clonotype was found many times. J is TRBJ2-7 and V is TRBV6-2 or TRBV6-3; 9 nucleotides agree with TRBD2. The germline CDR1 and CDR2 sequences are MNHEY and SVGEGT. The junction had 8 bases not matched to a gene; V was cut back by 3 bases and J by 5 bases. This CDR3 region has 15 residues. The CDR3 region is CASSYYSAGGDEQYF. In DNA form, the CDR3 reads TGTGCCAGCAGTTATTACTCAGCGGGAGGTGACGAGCAGTACTTC.

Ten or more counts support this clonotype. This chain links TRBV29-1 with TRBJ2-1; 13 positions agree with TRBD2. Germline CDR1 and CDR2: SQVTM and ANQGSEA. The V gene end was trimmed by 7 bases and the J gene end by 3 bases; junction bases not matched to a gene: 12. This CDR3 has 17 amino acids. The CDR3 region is CSALNGGTSGNYNEQFF. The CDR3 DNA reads TGCAGCGCTCTAAACGGCGGGACTAGCGGGAACTACAATGAGCAGTTCTTC.

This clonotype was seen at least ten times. The CDR3 nucleotides read TGTGCCAGCAGCCGGGGACTAGCGGAGCAGTTCTTC. Its translation: CASSRGLAEQFF. The genes are TRBV11-2 and TRBJ2-1, with TRBD2 identical over 10 bases. J was trimmed by 10 bases and V by 5 bases; bases with no gene match: 2. The CDR3 spans 12 residues. Looked up from germline, CDR1 is SGHAT and CDR2 is FQNNGV.

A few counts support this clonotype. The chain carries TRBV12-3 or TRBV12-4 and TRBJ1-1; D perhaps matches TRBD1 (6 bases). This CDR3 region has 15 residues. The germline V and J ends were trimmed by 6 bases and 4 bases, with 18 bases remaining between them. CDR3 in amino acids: CASRPPLRGGTEAFF. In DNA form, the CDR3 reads TGTGCCAGCAGACCCCCACTCAGGGGCGGCACTGAAGCTTTCTTT.

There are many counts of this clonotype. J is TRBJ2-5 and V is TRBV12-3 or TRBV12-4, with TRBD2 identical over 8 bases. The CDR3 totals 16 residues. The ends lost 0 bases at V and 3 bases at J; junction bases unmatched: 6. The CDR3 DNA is TGTGCCAGCAGTTTAGCCGGAGCGGGAGCGGAAGAGACCCAGTACTTC. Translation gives CASSLAGAGAEETQYF.

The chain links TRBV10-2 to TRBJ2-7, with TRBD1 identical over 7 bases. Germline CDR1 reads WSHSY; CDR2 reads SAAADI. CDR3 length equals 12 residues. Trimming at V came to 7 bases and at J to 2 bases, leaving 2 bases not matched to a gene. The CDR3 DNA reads TGCGCCAGCATGGGACAGCCCTACGAGCAGTACTTC. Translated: CASMGQPYEQYF.

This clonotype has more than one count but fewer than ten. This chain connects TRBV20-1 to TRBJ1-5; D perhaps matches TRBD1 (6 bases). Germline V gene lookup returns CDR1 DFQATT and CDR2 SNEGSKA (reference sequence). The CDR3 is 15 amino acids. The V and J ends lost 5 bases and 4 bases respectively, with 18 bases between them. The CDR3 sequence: CSAENSQGPNQPQHF. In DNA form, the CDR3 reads TGCAGTGCTGAAAATTCACAGGGACCTAATCAGCCCCAGCATTTT.

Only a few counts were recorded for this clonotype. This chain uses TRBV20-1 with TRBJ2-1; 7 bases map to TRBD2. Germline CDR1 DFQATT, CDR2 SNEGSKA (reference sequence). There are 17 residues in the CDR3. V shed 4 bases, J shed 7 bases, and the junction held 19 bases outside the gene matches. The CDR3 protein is CSATGTDSGRLTNEQFF. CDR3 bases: TGCAGTGCTACAGGGACGGATAGCGGGCGCTTAACGAATGAGCAGTTCTTC.

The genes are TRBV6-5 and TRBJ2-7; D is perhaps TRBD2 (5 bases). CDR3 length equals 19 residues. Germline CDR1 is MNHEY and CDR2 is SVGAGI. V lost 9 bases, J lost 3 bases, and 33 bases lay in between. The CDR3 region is CARPFRWGESWERNYEQYF. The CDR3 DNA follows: TGTGCCAGGCCGTTCCGCTGGGGAGAATCTTGGGAAAGAAACTACGAGCAGTACTTC.

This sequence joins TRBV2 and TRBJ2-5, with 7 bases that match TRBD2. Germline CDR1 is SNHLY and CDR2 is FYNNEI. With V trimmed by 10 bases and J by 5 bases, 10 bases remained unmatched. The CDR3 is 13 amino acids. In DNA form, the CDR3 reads TGTGCCACCAGCGGGAATAGGCGGGAGACCCAGTACTTC. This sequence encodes CATSGNRRETQYF.